These 30 T cell receptor beta chains were all obtained from the same sample, sequenced in a study of blood T cell repertoires in COVID-19. Profiled with immunoSEQ multiplex PCR; TCRdb holds only in-frame clones, not every one. This table holds about 72,000 clones, approximately 84% found once. The specimen sequenced was peripheral blood. The receptors originated from a man aged 65 to 85 with active or convalescent COVID-19.

The rearrangement joins TRBV6-1 to TRBJ2-1; 10 nucleotides agree with TRBD2. CDR3 length equals 15 residues. Trimming removed 3 bases from V and 6 bases from J; junction bases left unmatched: 5. Germline CDR1 MNHNS, CDR2 SASEGT. CDR3 protein: CASSEEREGLNEQFF. CDR3 in DNA: TGTGCCAGCAGTGAGGAGCGGGAGGGCCTCAATGAGCAGTTCTTC.

V is TRBV4-2 and J is TRBJ2-1, with 10 nucleotides matching TRBD2. This CDR3 has 15 amino acids. Per the germline V gene, CDR1 is LGHNA and CDR2 is YNFKEQ. The J segment lost 7 bases and the V segment lost 1 base, leaving 4 bases of the junction unmatched. As DNA, the CDR3 is TGTGCCAGCAGCCAAGGAAGCGGGAGGGGGAATGAGCAGTTCTTC. Its protein product is CASSQGSGRGNEQFF.

The V and J genes are TRBV28 and TRBJ1-2; tentatively, D is TRBD1 (6 bases). Per the germline V gene, CDR1 is MDHEN and CDR2 is SYDVKM. The CDR3 covers 16 residues. V was cut by 2 bases and J by 2 bases, with 15 bases left in between. This CDR3 is CASSLTGGGQNYGYTF. In DNA form, the CDR3 reads TGTGCCAGCAGTTTAACAGGCGGGGGCCAAAACTATGGCTACACCTTC.

CDR3 sequence (DNA): TGTGCCAGCAGCGCAGGGCTTCAGCCCCAGCATTTT. It translates to CASSAGLQPQHF. The chain is built from TRBV28 and TRBJ1-5, with D tentatively TRBD1 (5 bases). Germline loops: CDR1 MDHEN, CDR2 SYDVKM. V was trimmed by 6 bases and J by 6 bases, leaving 9 bases between them. The CDR3 runs 12 residues.

This clone appeared a single time. V usage is TRBV15 and J usage is TRBJ1-3; perhaps TRBD1 as D (6 bases). The CDR3 runs 14 residues. The V end was cut by 3 bases, the J end by 2 bases, with 8 bases between. Germline loops: CDR1 LNHNV, CDR2 YYDKDF (reference sequence). CDR3 DNA sequence: TGTGCCACCAGCAGTAACAGGGCTGGAAACACCATATATTTT. Residues: CATSSNRAGNTIYF. Drawing the rest from reference TRBV15 and TRBJ1-3, the complete variable domain is DAMVIQNPRYQVTQFGKPVTLSCSQTLNHNVMYWYQQKSSQAPKLLFHYYDKDFNNEADTPDNFQSRRPNTSFCFLDIRSPGLGDTAMYLCATSSNRAGNTIYFGEGSWLTVV.

The chain employs TRBV5-1 and TRBJ2-2; 8 bases map to TRBD2. V gave up 4 bases and J gave up 2 bases; unmatched junction bases: 4. This CDR3 has 15 amino acids. The germline gives CDR1 SGHRS, CDR2 YFSETQ. CDR3 sequence: CASSQGLVNTGELFF. CDR3 in DNA: TGCGCCAGCAGCCAGGGACTAGTAAACACCGGGGAGCTGTTTTTT.

Of note for this clone: This sample also contains other DNA sequences that code for the same CDR3. The V gene is TRBV5-1, the J gene TRBJ2-2; no clear D gene. This CDR3 is 15 amino acids long. V gave up 2 bases and J gave up 2 bases, with 10 bases separating them. Germline V gene data show CDR1 as SGHRS and CDR2 as YFSETQ. This CDR3 is CASSLTVSNTGELFF. The CDR3 region has the DNA TGCGCCAGCAGCTTAACGGTTTCCAACACCGGGGAGCTGTTTTTT.

V is TRBV2 and J is TRBJ1-6; TRBD1 might be the D (6 bases). CDR1 SNHLY and CDR2 FYNNEI come from the germline V gene. Deletions cut 5 bases from V and 10 bases from J, with 9 bases between. This CDR3 comprises 12 residues. CDR3 protein: CASSTGLSPLHF. The CDR3 DNA is TGTGCCAGCAGTACAGGGCTCTCACCCCTCCACTTT.

The chain has TRBV6-5 and TRBJ1-5; 9 nucleotides agree with TRBD1. This CDR3 is built from 14 residues. J lost 7 bases, V lost 6 bases, and 7 bases had no gene match. Germline V gene sequence: CDR1 MNHEY, CDR2 SVGAGI. The CDR3 is CASRGDRGNQPQHF. In DNA form, the CDR3 reads TGTGCCAGCAGGGGAGACAGGGGGAACCAGCCCCAGCATTTT.

The chain uses TRBV5-1 and TRBJ1-1; possibly TRBD1 for D (6 bases). The V gene lost 2 bases and the J gene lost 2 bases, with 16 bases spanning the gap. This CDR3 is 16 amino acids long. CDR1 and CDR2 (germline): SGHRS, YFSETQ. Here the CDR3 reads CASSFLRGMVNTEAFF. CDR3 in DNA: TGCGCCAGCAGCTTCCTCAGGGGAATGGTTAACACTGAAGCTTTCTTT.

The chain recombines TRBV19 with TRBJ2-1, with D possibly matching TRBD2 (5 bases). Between the trimmed V and J ends, which lost 6 bases and 7 bases, there was a span of 13 bases. This CDR3 region has 13 residues. Germline-derived CDR1 and CDR2 are LNHDA and SQIVND (reference sequence). The CDR3 region has the DNA TGTGCCAGTAGACCTACTAGTAATAATGAGCAGTTCTTC. It codes for CASRPTSNNEQFF.

This chain uses TRBV27 with TRBJ2-7, with a possible D match to TRBD2 (5 bases). Per the germline V gene, CDR1 is MNHEY and CDR2 is SMNVEV (reference sequence). This CDR3 comprises 14 residues. Trimming stripped 5 bases from V and 0 bases from J, with 11 bases between. This CDR3 is CASSPDGVSYEQYF. CDR3 bases: TGTGCCAGCAGTCCGGACGGGGTCTCCTACGAGCAGTACTTC.

This clone occurred a few times. The chain employs TRBV7-6 and TRBJ2-7; 11 nucleotides line up with TRBD2. Germline CDR1 SGHVS, CDR2 FNYEAQ. The CDR3 has 15 residues. J lost 4 bases, V lost 5 bases, and 7 bases had no gene match. The CDR3 reads CASSQTSGIGYEQYF. The CDR3 nucleotides are TGTGCCAGCAGCCAGACTAGCGGGATAGGGTACGAGCAGTACTTC. The full variable domain, in which reference TRBV7-6 and TRBJ2-7 provide the parts outside the CDR3, is GAGVSQSPRYKVTKRGQDVALRCDPISGHVSLYWYRQALGQGPEFLTYFNYEAQQDKSGLPNDRFSAERPEGSISTLTIQRTEQRDSAMYRCASSQTSGIGYEQYFGPGTRLTVT.

This clone is a singleton in its sample. V and J are TRBV7-2 and TRBJ1-2, with 11 bases matching TRBD1. The CDR3 contains 17 residues. The V and J ends lost 0 bases and 7 bases, in that order; junction bases with no gene match: 10. Germline assignment: CDR1 SGHTA and CDR2 FQGNSA. CDR3 sequence: CASSLALNGQGAFGYTF. The CDR3 DNA follows: TGTGCCAGCAGCTTAGCGTTAAATGGACAGGGGGCCTTTGGCTACACCTTC.

This chain joins TRBV5-1 and TRBJ2-5; 10 bases fit TRBD2. The germline CDR1 and CDR2 sequences are SGHRS and YFSETQ. V lost 0 bases, J lost 0 bases, and 5 bases stayed unmatched. This CDR3 comprises 17 residues. The CDR3 protein is CASSLGLAGVYQETQYF. CDR3 in DNA: TGCGCCAGCAGCTTGGGGCTAGCGGGAGTTTACCAAGAGACCCAGTACTTC.

The V and J genes are TRBV29-1 and TRBJ1-2, with 7 bases matching TRBD1. Germline assignment: CDR1 SQVTM and CDR2 ANQGSEA. This CDR3 comprises 13 residues. V lost 3 bases and J lost 4; bases outside the gene matches: 5. Here the CDR3 DNA reads TGCAGCGTTGATGACAGGGTCACCTATGGCTACACCTTC. Its translation: CSVDDRVTYGYTF.

The rearrangement joins TRBV6-5 to TRBJ1-2; 7 bases map to TRBD1. Per germline, CDR1 MNHEY and CDR2 SVGAGI. The CDR3 runs 13 residues. With 5 bases clipped from V and 4 bases from J, the junction kept 4 bases outside the gene matches. The CDR3 sequence is CASSPGQIYGYTF. The CDR3 nucleotides read TGTGCCAGCAGTCCGGGACAGATCTATGGCTACACCTTC.

This rearrangement joins TRBV14 to TRBJ1-1; TRBD1 is a possible D gene (6 bases). This CDR3 contains 19 residues. Trimming cost V 0 bases and J 2 bases, with 22 bases left between them. Germline V CDR1 and CDR2: SGHDN, FVKESK. CDR3 nucleotides: TGTGCCAGCAGCCAAGAAGCCAGGGGAAGTCGGCGCCGCAACACTGAAGCTTTCTTT. Protein: CASSQEARGSRRRNTEAFF.

The chain employs TRBV3-1 (or the pseudogene TRBV3-2) and TRBJ2-1, with 11 bases that match TRBD2. This CDR3 comprises 15 residues. Germline CDR1 and CDR2: LGHDT and YNNKEL (reference sequence). V trimming: 1 base; J trimming: 7 bases; junction bases outside the gene matches: 3. CDR3 sequence: CASSQVLAGGNEQFF. Here the CDR3 DNA reads TGTGCCAGCAGCCAAGTCCTAGCGGGAGGTAATGAGCAGTTCTTC.

This rearrangement joins TRBV11-2 to TRBJ1-2; D possibly corresponds to TRBD1 (6 bases). This CDR3 spans 15 amino acids. Looked up from germline, CDR1 is SGHAT and CDR2 is FQNNGV. Trimming left V 5 bases short and J 6 bases short, with 19 bases between. CDR3 sequence (DNA): TGTGCCAGCAGCCCCGAGACGGTCAGGGGACATGGCTACACCTTC. Protein product: CASSPETVRGHGYTF.

CDR3 coding DNA: TGTGCCAGCAGCTTCAACAGGGATGGCTACACCTTC. The encoded protein is CASSFNRDGYTF. V gene TRBV5-6 combines with J gene TRBJ1-2, with a weak D call TRBD1 (6 bases). The CDR3 sequence is 12 residues long. Per the germline V gene, CDR1 is SGHDT and CDR2 is YYEEEE. The V gene lost 2 bases and the J gene lost 6 bases, with 8 bases spanning the gap.

The genes are TRBV7-6 and TRBJ2-6, with D perhaps TRBD1 (6 bases). V lost 5 bases to trimming and J lost 0 bases, with 17 bases between them. From germline, CDR1 is SGHVS and CDR2 FNYEAQ. The CDR3 loop spans 18 amino acids. In DNA form, the CDR3 reads TGTGCCAGCAGCCGAGGACAGTTCTTGACCTCTGGGGCCAACGTCCTGACTTTC. This encodes CASSRGQFLTSGANVLTF.

Only one count was recorded for this clone. V usage is TRBV5-1 and J usage is TRBJ2-2; 7 nucleotides line up with TRBD1. The CDR3 has 15 amino acids. Germline loops: CDR1 SGHRS, CDR2 YFSETQ. V trimming: 3 bases; J trimming: 5 bases; junction bases outside the gene matches: 7. The CDR3 region is CASSWDSLSTGELFF. DNA for the CDR3: TGCGCCAGCAGCTGGGACAGCCTTTCGACCGGGGAGCTGTTTTTT.

The chain has TRBV4-3 and TRBJ2-1; D call uncertain. This CDR3 region has 14 residues. V was cut by 1 base and J by 5 bases, with 9 bases left in between. CDR1 is LGHNA and CDR2 is YSLEER in the germline V gene. CDR3 residues: CASSQALVDNEQFF. The CDR3 bases are TGCGCCAGCAGCCAAGCTTTAGTGGACAATGAGCAGTTCTTC.

A single count supports this clone. The chain is built from TRBV5-1 and TRBJ2-5, with 7 bases aligning to TRBD2. The CDR3 length is 15 residues. Per the germline V gene, CDR1 is SGHRS and CDR2 is YFSETQ. V shed 4 bases and J 4 bases; nucleotides not matched to a gene: 10. The chain's CDR3 is CASSGEGLVGETQYF. The CDR3 DNA is TGCGCCAGCAGCGGGGAGGGGCTAGTAGGAGAGACCCAGTACTTC.

The chain recombines TRBV7-6 with TRBJ2-7, with a weak D call TRBD2 (5 bases). The germline V and J ends were trimmed by 5 bases and 5 bases, with 19 bases remaining between them. Germline V gives CDR1 SGHVS, CDR2 FNYEAQ. The CDR3 has 15 amino acids. The CDR3 nucleotides read TGTGCCAGCAGCGCAGATATCGCCGGTAGCGACGAGCAGTACTTC. This gives the protein CASSADIAGSDEQYF.

The rearrangement uses TRBV5-1 and TRBJ2-3, with 8 bases matching TRBD2. CDR3 length equals 16 residues. Looked up from germline, CDR1 is SGHRS and CDR2 is YFSETQ. J was trimmed by 4 bases and V by 0 bases; bases with no gene match: 7. For the CDR3, the DNA is TGCGCCAGCAGCTTGGAGCCGGCGGGAGGATCAGATACGCAGTATTTT. This codes for CASSLEPAGGSDTQYF.

This clone was detected only a few times. The gene calls are TRBV29-1 and TRBJ1-5; 7 bases map to TRBD1. V shed 6 bases, J shed 3 bases, and the junction held 5 bases outside the gene matches. This CDR3 spans 13 amino acids. CDR1 SQVTM and CDR2 ANQGSEA come from the germline V gene. CDR3 residues: CSVSQGYNQPQHF. The DNA for the CDR3 is TGCAGCGTCTCACAGGGGTACAATCAGCCCCAGCATTTT.

The rearrangement uses TRBV18 and TRBJ2-1; TRBD2 aligns across 14 bases. The V gene end was trimmed by 3 bases and the J gene end by 10 bases; junction bases not matched to a gene: 5. This CDR3 region has 15 residues. Germline assignment: CDR1 KGHSH and CDR2 LQKENI. CDR3 bases: TGTGCCAGCTCACCTGGACTAGCGGGAGGCGGAGAGCAGTTCTTC. Translation: CASSPGLAGGGEQFF.

The rearrangement joins TRBV6-6 to TRBJ2-1; possibly TRBD2 for D (6 bases). Looked up from germline, CDR1 is MNHNY and CDR2 is SVGAGI (reference sequence). Trimming left V 6 bases short and J 8 bases short, with 23 bases between. This CDR3 spans 16 amino acids. CDR3 sequence (DNA): TGTGCCAGCAGGACCCTTTCGACTAGTTTTCTTGATGAGCAGTTCTTC. Translation: CASRTLSTSFLDEQFF.